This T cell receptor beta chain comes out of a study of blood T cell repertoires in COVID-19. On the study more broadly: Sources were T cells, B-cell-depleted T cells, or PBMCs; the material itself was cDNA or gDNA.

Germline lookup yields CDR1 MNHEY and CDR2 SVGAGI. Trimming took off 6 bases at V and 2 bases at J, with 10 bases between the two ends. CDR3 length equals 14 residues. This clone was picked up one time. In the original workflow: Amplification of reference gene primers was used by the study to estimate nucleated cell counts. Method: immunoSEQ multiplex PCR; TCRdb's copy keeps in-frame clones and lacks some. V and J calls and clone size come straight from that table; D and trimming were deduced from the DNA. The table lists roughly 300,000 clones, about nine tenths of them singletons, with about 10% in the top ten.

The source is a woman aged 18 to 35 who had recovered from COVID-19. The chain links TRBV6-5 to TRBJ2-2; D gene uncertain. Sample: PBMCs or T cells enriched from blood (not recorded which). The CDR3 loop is CASSSYLNTGELFF. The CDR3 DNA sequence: TGTGCCAGCAGCTCCTATCTCAACACCGGGGAGCTGTTTTTT.